The 14 T cell receptor beta chains listed next were all sequenced from one sample in a study of Ad26.COV2.S vaccination and SARS-CoV-2 variants. Clones were sequenced by immunoSEQ multiplex PCR, and TCRdb holds only the in-frame ones, with some missing. The sample gives about 350,000 clones, approximately 90% of which show up once; around 4% is in the top ten. The starting material was peripheral blood, obtained after recovery from COVID-19. The receptors stem from a human donor who had recovered from COVID-19.

The chain is built from TRBV6-5 and TRBJ2-1; 12 bases line up with TRBD1. Germline trimming cut 6 bases from V and 6 bases from J; bases unmatched to any gene: 6. CDR1 MNHEY and CDR2 SVGAGI come from the germline V gene. CDR3 length: 15 amino acids. The CDR3 here is CASSPGTGGRNEQFF. CDR3 bases: TGTGCCAGCAGCCCCGGGACAGGGGGCCGCAATGAGCAGTTCTTC.

V is TRBV6-1 and J is TRBJ2-7; D assignment may be TRBD1 or TRBD2 (5 bases each). Germline lookup yields CDR1 MNHNS and CDR2 SASEGT. V shed 1 base and J shed 5 bases, with 12 bases lying between them. There are 14 residues in the CDR3. CDR3 loop: CASSEVWGTHEQYF. The CDR3 nucleotides read TGTGCCAGCAGTGAAGTGTGGGGGACCCACGAGCAGTACTTC.

The V gene is TRBV19, the J gene TRBJ1-1; D gene uncertain. V lost 1 base to trimming and J lost 4 bases, with 7 bases between them. Germline V lookup: CDR1 LNHDA, CDR2 SQIVND (reference sequence). The CDR3 extends over 13 amino acids. CDR3 in amino acids: CASSIGILTEAFF. CDR3 coding DNA: TGTGCCAGTAGTATAGGGATACTCACTGAAGCTTTCTTT.

This clone was picked up a small number of times. This sequence joins TRBV7-3 and TRBJ2-5; TRBD2 aligns across 9 bases. Germline CDR1 is SGHTA and CDR2 is FQGTGA. The CDR3 is 15 residues long. Losses at the gene ends were 3 bases for V and 1 base for J; bases not matched to a gene: 3. CDR3 sequence reads: CASSFQRGAQETQYF. CDR3 DNA: TGTGCCAGCAGCTTTCAGCGGGGGGCCCAAGAGACCCAGTACTTC.

This clone was seen once. CDR3 in DNA: TGCGCCAGCAGCCACGACAGGTCCACCGGGGAGCTGTTTTTT. Residues: CASSHDRSTGELFF. V is TRBV4-3 and J is TRBJ2-2; D is perhaps TRBD1 (6 bases). The V end was cut by 3 bases, the J end by 4 bases, with 9 bases between. Germline CDR1 LGHNA, CDR2 YSLEER. This CDR3 region has 14 residues.

As for this clone: This sample also contains other DNA sequences that code for the same CDR3. The chain has TRBV9 and TRBJ1-5, with D possibly TRBD1 on 6 matching bases. The CDR3 contains 15 residues. Trimming shortened V by 0 bases and J by 4 bases, and 11 bases separated the two germline ends. Germline values: CDR1 SGDLS, CDR2 YYNGEE. The CDR3 region is CASSVGGAGNQPQHF. The CDR3 coding sequence is TGTGCCAGCAGCGTAGGGGGGGCAGGGAATCAGCCCCAGCATTTT.

This rearrangement joins TRBV6-5 to TRBJ1-5; tentative D call: TRBD1 (6 bases). Germline CDR1 and CDR2: MNHEY and SVGAGI. With 6 bases removed from V and 2 bases from J, the gap between germline ends came to 14 bases. The CDR3 loop spans 15 amino acids. The CDR3 region is CASSPGAGGNQPQHF. DNA for the CDR3: TGTGCCAGCAGCCCGGGGGCAGGGGGCAATCAGCCCCAGCATTTT.

This chain uses TRBV25-1 with TRBJ2-2; D assignment may be TRBD1 or TRBD2 (6 bases each). Trimming stripped 3 bases from V and 2 bases from J, with 13 bases between. Germline V gene data show CDR1 as MGHDK and CDR2 as SYGVNS. This CDR3 contains 16 residues. CDR3 sequence (DNA): TGTGCCAGCAGTGAGGGGGGCAGCATTAACACCGGGGAGCTGTTTTTT. Translation gives CASSEGGSINTGELFF.

The chain carries TRBV19 and TRBJ2-3, with D maybe TRBD2 (7 bases). Germline values: CDR1 LNHDA, CDR2 SQIVND (reference sequence). With 2 bases removed from V and 3 bases from J, the gap between germline ends came to 12 bases. This CDR3 has 15 residues. The CDR3 sequence is CASSIWGGETDTQYF. CDR3 DNA: TGTGCCAGTAGTATATGGGGGGGCGAGACAGATACGCAGTATTTT.

J is TRBJ2-7 and V is TRBV5-1; a weak D match, TRBD1 (6 bases). The germline CDR1 and CDR2 sequences are SGHRS and YFSETQ. CDR3 length: 15 amino acids. V was trimmed by 4 bases and J by 1 base, leaving 15 bases between them. The DNA for the CDR3 is TGCGCCAGCAGCCCGGATATAGGACAGTCCTACGAGCAGTACTTC. It codes for CASSPDIGQSYEQYF.

The rearrangement links TRBV29-1 to TRBJ1-1, with no clear D. From germline, CDR1 is SQVTM and CDR2 ANQGSEA. The CDR3 covers 15 residues. V was trimmed by 5 bases and J by 4 bases, leaving 20 bases between them. The CDR3 nucleotides read TGCAGCGTTTTGGTGTTGAAGGTGATGAGCACTGAAGCTTTCTTT. As protein: CSVLVLKVMSTEAFF.

CDR3: CASSPRRSDFPGYTF. CDR3 DNA: TGTGCCAGCAGCCCGAGACGGTCGGATTTTCCGGGCTACACCTTC. This sequence joins TRBV5-4 and TRBJ1-2, with no clear D. V lost 4 bases and J lost 8, with 21 bases in between. The CDR3 consists of 15 residues. Germline-derived CDR1 and CDR2 are SGHNT and YYREEE (reference sequence).

The rearrangement uses TRBV5-1 and TRBJ1-2; TRBD1 matches 7 bases. The V gene's germline CDR1 is SGHRS and CDR2 YFSETQ. The CDR3 spans 14 residues. V gave up 4 bases and J gave up 3 bases; unmatched junction bases: 6. CDR3 sequence (DNA): TGCGCCAGCAGCCTGGGACAGACCGACTATGGCTACACCTTC. Amino acid sequence: CASSLGQTDYGYTF. The whole variable domain, filled in from reference TRBV5-1 and TRBJ1-2, reads KAGVTQTPRYLIKTRGQQVTLSCSPISGHRSVSWYQQTPGQGLQFLFEYFSETQRNKGNFPGRFSGRQFSNSRSEMNVSTLELGDSALYLCASSLGQTDYGYTFGSGTRLTVV.

This chain joins TRBV18 and TRBJ2-3; 10 bases map to TRBD2. In germline, CDR1 is KGHSH, CDR2 LQKENI. After removal of 3 bases from V and 3 bases from J, the junction contained 3 bases not matched to a gene. The CDR3 contains 15 residues. CDR3 DNA: TGTGCCAGCTCACCTGAGGGACTAGCGACAGATACGCAGTATTTT. As protein: CASSPEGLATDTQYF.